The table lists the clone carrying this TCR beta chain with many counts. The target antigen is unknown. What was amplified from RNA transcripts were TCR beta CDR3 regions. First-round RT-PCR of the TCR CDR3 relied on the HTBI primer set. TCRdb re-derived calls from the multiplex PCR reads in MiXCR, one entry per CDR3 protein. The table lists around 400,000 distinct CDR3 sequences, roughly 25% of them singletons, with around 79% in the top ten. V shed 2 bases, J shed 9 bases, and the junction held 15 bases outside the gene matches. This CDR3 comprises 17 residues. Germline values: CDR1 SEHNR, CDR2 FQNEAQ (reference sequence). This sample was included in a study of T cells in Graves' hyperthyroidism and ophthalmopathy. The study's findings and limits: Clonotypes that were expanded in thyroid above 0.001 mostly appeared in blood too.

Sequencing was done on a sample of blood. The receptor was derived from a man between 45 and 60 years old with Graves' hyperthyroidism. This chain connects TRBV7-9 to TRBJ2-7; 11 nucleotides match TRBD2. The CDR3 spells CASSLMSGTSGLSGQYF. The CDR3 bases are TGTGCCAGCAGCTTAATGAGCGGGACTAGCGGTCTAAGCGGGCAGTACTTC.